This T cell receptor beta chain was sequenced during a study of control samples from healthy donors and cancer patients. CDR3 length: 13 amino acids. Germline loops: CDR1 LNHDA, CDR2 SQIVND (reference sequence). V lost 7 bases and J 7 bases, leaving 11 bases between the germline ends. Some clones are missing from TCRdb's copy, which holds only in-frame ones; the method was immunoSEQ multiplex PCR. Listed are 150,000 to 200,000 clones; around 2% falls within the top ten. This chain joins TRBV19 and TRBJ1-6; no clear D. Material for sequencing was blood. The TCR was taken from a woman aged 25-40 years in good health. CDR3: CASTGLGNSPLHF. CDR3 DNA sequence: TGTGCCAGTACGGGGTTAGGGAATTCACCCCTCCACTTT. Combining the CDR3 with reference TRBV19 and TRBJ1-6 gives the whole variable domain DGGITQSPKYLFRKEGQNVTLSCEQNLNHDAMYWYRQDPGQGLRLIYYSQIVNDFQKGDIAEGYSVSREKKESFPLTVTSAQKNPTAFYLCASTGLGNSPLHFGNGTRLTVT.